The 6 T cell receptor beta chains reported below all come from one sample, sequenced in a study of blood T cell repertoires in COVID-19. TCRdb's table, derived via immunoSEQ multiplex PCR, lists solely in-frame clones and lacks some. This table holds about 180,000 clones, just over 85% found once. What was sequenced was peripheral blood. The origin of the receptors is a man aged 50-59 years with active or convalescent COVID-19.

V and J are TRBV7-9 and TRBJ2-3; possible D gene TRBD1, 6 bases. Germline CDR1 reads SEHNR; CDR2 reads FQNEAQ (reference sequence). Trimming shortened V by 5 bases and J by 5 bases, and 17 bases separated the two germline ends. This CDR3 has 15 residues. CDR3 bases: TGTGCCAGCAGCAGAACTGGGGGCCAGAGAGATACGCAGTATTTT. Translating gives CASSRTGGQRDTQYF.

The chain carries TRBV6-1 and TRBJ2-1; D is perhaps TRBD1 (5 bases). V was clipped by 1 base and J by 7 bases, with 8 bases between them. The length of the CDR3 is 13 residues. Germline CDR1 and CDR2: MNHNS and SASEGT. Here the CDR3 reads CASSEVRANEQFF. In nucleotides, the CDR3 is TGTGCCAGCAGTGAAGTCAGGGCTAATGAGCAGTTCTTC.

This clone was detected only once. Written as DNA, the CDR3 is TGTGCCAGCAGTGAGTCCCAGGGTGCTAATCTCTATGGCTACACCTTC. Translating gives CASSESQGANLYGYTF. The V gene is TRBV2, the J gene TRBJ1-2, with D maybe TRBD1 (5 bases). Germline-derived CDR1 and CDR2 are SNHLY and FYNNEI. The V end lost 3 bases, the J end lost 4 bases, and 18 bases lay between the germline ends. This CDR3 is 16 amino acids long.

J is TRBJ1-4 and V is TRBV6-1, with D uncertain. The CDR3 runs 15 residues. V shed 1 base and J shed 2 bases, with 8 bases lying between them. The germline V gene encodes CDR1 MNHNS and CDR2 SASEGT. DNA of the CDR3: TGTGCCAGCAGTGAAGAGCGTATTACTAATGAAAAACTGTTTTTT. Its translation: CASSEERITNEKLFF.

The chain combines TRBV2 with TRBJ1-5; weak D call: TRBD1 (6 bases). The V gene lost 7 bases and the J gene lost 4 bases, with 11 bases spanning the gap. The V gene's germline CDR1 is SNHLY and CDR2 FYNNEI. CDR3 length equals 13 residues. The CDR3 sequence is CASNGQPNQPQHF. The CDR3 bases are TGTGCCAGCAACGGACAGCCGAATCAGCCCCAGCATTTT.

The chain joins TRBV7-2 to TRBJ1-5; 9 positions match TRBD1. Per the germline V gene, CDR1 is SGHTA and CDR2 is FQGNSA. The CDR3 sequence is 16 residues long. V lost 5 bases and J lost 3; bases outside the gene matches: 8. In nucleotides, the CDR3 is TGTGCCAGCAGCCCCCGGACAGGGGTTACCAATCAGCCCCAGCATTTT. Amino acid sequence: CASSPRTGVTNQPQHF.